This T cell receptor beta chain derives from a study of blood T cells in healthy people across ages. Points from the study as a whole: Higher naive T cell percentage went strongly together with higher TCR beta diversity.

It was about 10 milliliters of peripheral blood that were drawn from each donor. A minimum of 5 micrograms of total RNA was extracted per sample. On this clonotype itself: The antigen is not known.

For the second PCR, which ran for about 6 to 11 cycles, a sample-barcoded 5' primer and a J-beta primer mix were used. TCRdb itself ran the 5' RACE reads through MiXCR, one entry per CDR3 protein. The data show around 1,800,000 distinct CDR3 sequences, more than 35% seen once. The origin of this receptor is a human donor in good health. The sample was blood.

This CDR3 reads CASSLDRVGNEKLFF. The CDR3 bases are TGTGCCAGCAGCTTAGATCGGGTCGGCAATGAAAAACTGTTTTTT. The chain joins TRBV7-6 to TRBJ1-4, with D unresolved. V dropped 1 base and J dropped 5 bases, with 11 bases sitting between them. Germline CDR1 SGHVS, CDR2 FNYEAQ. The CDR3 runs to 15 residues.